What follows describes a single T cell receptor (beta chain). These data originate in a study of Ad26.COV2.S vaccination and SARS-CoV-2 variants. The treatment here: some 20 received Ad26.COV2.S at low or high dose, single or two shots; five or six received placebo; per-sample allocation not given. Sample collection was performed on day 63 after the first vaccine or placebo injection. Libraries were prepared by immunoSEQ multiplex PCR; TCRdb keeps only in-frame clonotypes and omits some of them. The sample records 380,000 or so clones, about 89% being singletons. This CDR3 contains 16 residues. The J segment lost 0 bases and the V segment lost 3 bases, leaving 8 bases of the junction unmatched. CDR1 and CDR2 (germline): LGHNA, YSLEER.

The source of this sequence is a person aged 18-60 years who received the Ad26.COV2.S COVID-19 vaccine or a placebo. The chain recombines TRBV4-3 with TRBJ2-7; 7 nucleotides agree with TRBD2. The sample was peripheral blood, taken in a trial of Ad26.COV2.S vaccine versus placebo. The CDR3 here is CASSHGAGVGSYEQYF. The CDR3, as DNA: TGCGCCAGCAGCCATGGGGCGGGGGTGGGCTCCTACGAGCAGTACTTC.